This entry lists 27 T cell receptor beta chains sequenced from one sample in a study of cytomegalovirus exposure and HLA in healthy donors. Only in-frame clones appear in the TCRdb table, and some are missing; sequencing was by immunoSEQ multiplex PCR. The sample records fewer than 150,000 clones, 75% to 90% being singletons. The sample comprised PBMCs. All receptors derive from a man younger than 35 in good health and CMV-seropositive.

This chain uses TRBV9 with TRBJ1-6, with no clear D. There are 17 residues in the CDR3. Germline V gives CDR1 SGDLS, CDR2 YYNGEE. V dropped 3 bases and J dropped 4 bases, with 17 bases sitting between them. The DNA for the CDR3 is TGTGCCAGCAGCGCCCGACTAATGGCAGATTATAATTCACCCCTCCACTTT. Protein sequence: CASSARLMADYNSPLHF.

V is TRBV2 and J is TRBJ1-1; 7 nucleotides agree with TRBD1. Germline V gives CDR1 SNHLY, CDR2 FYNNEI. The CDR3 spans 13 residues. V dropped 4 bases and J dropped 4; count of bases not matched to a gene: 3. CDR3 protein: CASSVGTATEAFF. In nucleotides, the CDR3 is TGTGCCAGCAGTGTTGGGACAGCCACTGAAGCTTTCTTT.

About this clone itself: The germline gene is not matched at one end of the junction; a read error may be the cause. The J gene is TRBJ2-2, the V gene TRBV4-1, with 7 bases matching TRBD1. The V gene's germline CDR1 is MGHRA and CDR2 YSYEKL. The CDR3 totals 15 residues. The CDR3 DNA follows: TGCGCCAGCACCCAAACCCCGACAGGGAGCGGGGAGCTGTTTTTT. It translates to CASTQTPTGSGELFF.

This chain connects TRBV19 to TRBJ2-5; 12 bases are shared with TRBD2. The V and J ends lost 6 bases and 5 bases, in that order; junction bases with no gene match: 4. The CDR3 is 14 amino acids. CDR1 LNHDA and CDR2 SQIVND come from the germline V gene (reference sequence). CDR3 coding DNA: TGTGCCAGTAGAATGGGACTAGCGGGCGAGACCCAGTACTTC. It is translated as CASRMGLAGETQYF.

The chain recombines TRBV4-1 with TRBJ2-2; no clear D. This CDR3 has 14 amino acids. V lost 4 bases and J 4 bases, leaving 10 bases between the germline ends. In germline, CDR1 is MGHRA, CDR2 YSYEKL. The DNA of the CDR3 is TGCGCCAGCAGCCTCATAGCCTCCACCGGGGAGCTGTTTTTT. Its protein product is CASSLIASTGELFF.

The chain joins TRBV2 to TRBJ1-6; 7 bases fit TRBD1. The V gene end was trimmed by 3 bases and the J gene end by 7 bases; junction bases not matched to a gene: 6. Germline V gene data show CDR1 as SNHLY and CDR2 as FYNNEI. The CDR3 has 15 amino acids. CDR3 in amino acids: CASSDGTVRNSPLHF. The CDR3 nucleotides are TGTGCCAGCAGTGACGGGACAGTCCGGAATTCACCCCTCCACTTT.

The chain combines TRBV7-9 with TRBJ1-2, with D tentatively TRBD1 (5 bases). There are 17 residues in the CDR3. Deletions cut 1 base from V and 3 bases from J, with 18 bases between. Germline loops: CDR1 SEHNR, CDR2 FQNEAQ (reference sequence). In nucleotides, the CDR3 is TGTGCCAGCAGCTTAGAAGGTGGGGGGGACCGGTACTATGGCTACACCTTC. It translates to CASSLEGGGDRYYGYTF.

The gene calls are TRBV11-1 and TRBJ2-3; TRBD2 agrees at 11 bases. The CDR3 loop spans 16 amino acids. CDR1 and CDR2 from the germline V gene are SGHAT and FQDESV (reference sequence). Germline trimming cut 6 bases from V and 5 bases from J; bases unmatched to any gene: 10. CDR3 sequence: CASSPRLAGTGDTQYF. CDR3 in DNA: TGTGCCAGCAGTCCAAGACTAGCGGGGACAGGAGATACGCAGTATTTT.

The J gene is TRBJ2-6, the V gene TRBV4-2; weak D call: TRBD1 (5 bases). CDR1 and CDR2 from the germline V gene are LGHNA and YNFKEQ. V was shortened by 4 bases and J by 2 bases, with 15 bases between the two germline ends. This CDR3 comprises 17 residues. The CDR3: CASSPDTGSAGANVLTF. CDR3 coding DNA: TGTGCCAGCAGCCCAGATACAGGATCTGCTGGGGCCAACGTCCTGACTTTC.

This clone was recorded only once. The rearrangement links TRBV9 to TRBJ1-2, with 7 bases identical to TRBD1. Trimming took 2 bases from V and 5 from J; bases not matched to a gene: 6. CDR1 is SGDLS and CDR2 is YYNGEE in the germline V gene. The CDR3 spans 14 residues. CDR3: CASSVRDSRYGYTF. CDR3 nucleotide sequence: TGTGCCAGCAGCGTCAGGGACAGCCGGTATGGCTACACCTTC.

This clone showed up just once. V gene TRBV15 combines with J gene TRBJ2-4, with TRBD1 as a possible D gene (5 bases). The V end lost 3 bases, the J end lost 4 bases, and 10 bases lay between the germline ends. This CDR3 has 14 amino acids. Germline V lookup: CDR1 LNHNV, CDR2 YYDKDF (reference sequence). CDR3 DNA sequence: TGTGCCACCAGCAGGACAGATCAAAAAAACATTCAGTACTTC. Its protein is CATSRTDQKNIQYF.

The rearrangement joins TRBV28 to TRBJ1-2; TRBD1 is a possible D gene (6 bases). Germline V gene data show CDR1 as MDHEN and CDR2 as SYDVKM. The CDR3 spans 14 residues. The germline V and J ends were trimmed by 6 bases and 8 bases, with 19 bases remaining between them. This chain's CDR3 is CASSGGQGIGGYTF. The CDR3 DNA sequence: TGTGCCAGCAGCGGGGGGCAGGGGATAGGCGGCTACACCTTC.

The chain recombines TRBV9 with TRBJ1-3; a possible D gene is TRBD1 (5 bases). This CDR3 comprises 16 residues. Trimming left V 2 bases short and J 0 bases short, with 12 bases between. Germline V CDR1 and CDR2: SGDLS, YYNGEE. In DNA, the CDR3 is TGTGCCAGCAGCGTGGGGTGGGGCGCCTCTGGAAACACCATATATTTT. Protein: CASSVGWGASGNTIYF. The entire variable domain, with the rest obtained from reference TRBV9 and TRBJ1-3, is as follows: DSGVTQTPKHLITATGQRVTLRCSPRSGDLSVYWYQQSLDQGLQFLIQYYNGEERAKGNILERFSAQQFPDLHSELNLSSLELGDSALYFCASSVGWGASGNTIYFGEGSWLTVV.

DNA of the CDR3: TGTGCCAGCAGTTACGGGAGTCAGGGGATTGGTGGCTACACCTTC. This encodes CASSYGSQGIGGYTF. The genes are TRBV6-5 and TRBJ1-2; D possibly corresponds to TRBD1 (6 bases). With 2 bases removed from V and 7 bases from J, the gap between germline ends came to 17 bases. Looked up from germline, CDR1 is MNHEY and CDR2 is SVGAGI. The CDR3 totals 15 residues.

This rearrangement joins TRBV10-1 to TRBJ1-1; maybe TRBD1 (6 bases). The CDR3 loop spans 14 amino acids. Germline V lookup: CDR1 WNHNN, CDR2 SYGVQD (reference sequence). Trimming shortened V by 2 bases and J by 4 bases, and 11 bases separated the two germline ends. As DNA, the CDR3 is TGCGCCAGCAGTGAGACAGGGAGGGCCACTGAAGCTTTCTTT. Translating gives CASSETGRATEAFF.

V is TRBV27 and J is TRBJ2-3; 8 bases are shared with TRBD2. Losses at the gene ends were 4 bases for V and 2 bases for J; bases not matched to a gene: 8. Per germline, CDR1 MNHEY and CDR2 SMNVEV (reference sequence). The CDR3 runs to 16 residues. As DNA, the CDR3 is TGTGCCAGCAGTTCCGCCGTAGCGGGACCCACAGATACGCAGTATTTT. Its protein is CASSSAVAGPTDTQYF.

This clone came up once. V and J are TRBV6-5 and TRBJ1-2, with 11 bases that match TRBD1. The V segment lost 4 bases and the J segment 5 bases; nucleotides outside the gene matches: 6. The length of the CDR3 is 15 residues. Germline-derived CDR1 and CDR2 are MNHEY and SVGAGI. CDR3 in amino acids: CASSSRGQGEYGYTF. The DNA for the CDR3 is TGTGCCAGCAGTTCCCGGGGACAGGGGGAGTATGGCTACACCTTC.

The chain combines TRBV7-9 with TRBJ2-7; 9 bases map to TRBD2. The CDR3 contains 17 residues. V lost 0 bases, J lost 7 bases, and 13 bases stayed unmatched. Germline V gene data show CDR1 as SEHNR and CDR2 as FQNEAQ (reference sequence). CDR3 sequence (DNA): TGTGCCAGCAGCTTAGCTTTGGCGACTAGCGGTAGTTGGGAGCAGTACTTC. Its translation: CASSLALATSGSWEQYF.

The chain links TRBV14 to TRBJ2-7; 9 nucleotides agree with TRBD1. Losses at the gene ends were 1 base for V and 7 bases for J; bases not matched to a gene: 11. Germline V gene sequence: CDR1 SGHDN, CDR2 FVKESK. The length of the CDR3 is 16 residues. CDR3 sequence reads: CASSQGTVGQGREQYF. CDR3 nucleotide sequence: TGTGCCAGCAGCCAAGGTACTGTAGGACAGGGGAGGGAGCAGTACTTC.

This chain links TRBV27 with TRBJ1-1; no firm D call. The CDR3 extends over 11 amino acids. With 8 bases removed from V and 5 bases from J, the gap between germline ends came to 9 bases. Germline assignment: CDR1 MNHEY and CDR2 SMNVEV (reference sequence). Here the CDR3 DNA reads TGTGCCAGCGGACGGGGAACTGAAGCTTTCTTT. Amino acids: CASGRGTEAFF.

This sequence joins TRBV2 and TRBJ2-7; 7 bases fit TRBD1. CDR3 length: 13 residues. Trimming cost V 6 bases and J 3 bases; bases outside gene matches: 5. CDR1 and CDR2 from the germline V gene are SNHLY and FYNNEI. CDR3 DNA sequence: TGTGCCAGCAGGAAGGGACAGTTCTACGAGCAGTACTTC. It specifies CASRKGQFYEQYF.

The chain has TRBV19 and TRBJ2-1, with D possibly matching TRBD2 (6 bases). Germline CDR1 and CDR2: LNHDA and SQIVND (reference sequence). Trimming stripped 10 bases from V and 4 bases from J, with 17 bases between. The CDR3 contains 14 residues. CDR3 nucleotides: TGTGCCACAACGGGCGGGGAGAGATACAATGAGCAGTTCTTC. It translates to CATTGGERYNEQFF.

The chain is built from TRBV4-1 and TRBJ1-5; 7 nucleotides align to TRBD1. CDR3 length: 14 amino acids. The V segment lost 4 bases and the J segment 3 bases; nucleotides outside the gene matches: 3. Germline V gives CDR1 MGHRA, CDR2 YSYEKL. CDR3 loop: CASSRQGNNQPQHF. The DNA for the CDR3 is TGCGCCAGCAGCCGACAGGGAAACAATCAGCCCCAGCATTTT.

The V and J genes are TRBV6-1 and TRBJ1-4; TRBD1 is a possible D gene (6 bases). CDR3 length: 13 residues. Germline V gene data show CDR1 as MNHNS and CDR2 as SASEGT. V lost 7 bases to trimming and J lost 8 bases, with 14 bases between them. CDR3 DNA sequence: TGTGCCAGCACGGGCAGGGGCCGAGAAAAACTGTTTTTT. It codes for CASTGRGREKLFF.

The chain has TRBV6-5 and TRBJ2-7; 9 bases match TRBD1. Trimming took 0 bases from V and 3 from J; bases not matched to a gene: 3. The CDR3 spans 15 residues. The V gene's germline CDR1 is MNHEY and CDR2 SVGAGI. CDR3 sequence reads: CASSYSLDRGYEQYF. The CDR3 bases are TGTGCCAGCAGTTACTCGCTGGACAGGGGCTACGAGCAGTACTTC.

This chain joins TRBV7-2 and TRBJ1-2; TRBD1 aligns across 9 bases. J lost 7 bases, V lost 4 bases, and 16 bases had no gene match. The CDR3 totals 17 residues. Germline V gene data show CDR1 as SGHTA and CDR2 as FQGNSA. DNA of the CDR3: TGTGCCAGCAGCTCAGGACCGGGACAGGGTGTGGTTATTGGCTACACCTTC. It is translated as CASSSGPGQGVVIGYTF.

This chain uses TRBV28 with TRBJ1-2, with 7 bases identical to TRBD1. The CDR3 has 14 residues. The germline gives CDR1 MDHEN, CDR2 SYDVKM. V was clipped by 2 bases and J by 4 bases; unmatched bases: 4. In nucleotides, the CDR3 is TGTGCCAGCAGTTTACAGACAGGGATCTATGGCTACACCTTC. This sequence encodes CASSLQTGIYGYTF.